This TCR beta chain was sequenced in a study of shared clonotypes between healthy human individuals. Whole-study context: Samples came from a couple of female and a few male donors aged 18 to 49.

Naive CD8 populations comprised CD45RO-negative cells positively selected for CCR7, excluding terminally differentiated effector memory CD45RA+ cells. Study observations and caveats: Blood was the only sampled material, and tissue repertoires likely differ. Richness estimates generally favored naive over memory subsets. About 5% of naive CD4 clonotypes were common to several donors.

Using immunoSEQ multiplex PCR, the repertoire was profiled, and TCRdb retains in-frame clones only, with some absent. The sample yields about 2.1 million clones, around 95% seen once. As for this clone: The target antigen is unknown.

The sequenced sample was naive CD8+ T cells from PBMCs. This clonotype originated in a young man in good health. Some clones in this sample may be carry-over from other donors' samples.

The CDR3 DNA follows: TGTGCCAGCAGTTTCCCCGCCGGTGGGAGGGCGGGGGAAGAGCAGTACTTC. It yields the protein CASSFPAGGRAGEEQYF. The chain joins TRBV28 to TRBJ2-7; TRBD2 agrees at 7 bases. Looked up from germline, CDR1 is MDHEN and CDR2 is SYDVKM. Unmatched junction bases numbered 18, after V lost 3 bases and J lost 7 bases. This CDR3 contains 17 residues.